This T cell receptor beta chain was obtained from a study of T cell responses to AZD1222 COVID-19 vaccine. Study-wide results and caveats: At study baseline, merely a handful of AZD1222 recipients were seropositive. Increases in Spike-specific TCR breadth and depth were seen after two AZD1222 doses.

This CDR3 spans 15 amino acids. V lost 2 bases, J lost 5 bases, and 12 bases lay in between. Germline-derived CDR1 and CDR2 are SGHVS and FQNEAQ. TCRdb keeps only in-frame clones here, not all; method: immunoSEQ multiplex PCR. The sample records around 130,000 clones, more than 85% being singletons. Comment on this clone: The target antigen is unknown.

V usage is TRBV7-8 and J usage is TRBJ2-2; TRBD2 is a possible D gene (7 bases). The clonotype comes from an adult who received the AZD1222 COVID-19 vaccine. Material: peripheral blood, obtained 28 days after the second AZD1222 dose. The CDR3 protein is CASSLRRGTTGELFF. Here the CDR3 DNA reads TGTGCCAGCAGCTTACGGCGGGGGACAACCGGGGAGCTGTTTTTT. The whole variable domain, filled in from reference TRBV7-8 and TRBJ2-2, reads GAGVSQSPRYKVAKRGQDVALRCDPISGHVSLFWYQQALGQGPEFLTYFQNEAQLDKSGLPSDRFFAERPEGSVSTLKIQRTQQEDSAVYLCASSLRRGTTGELFFGEGSRLTVL.